The rows below give T cell receptor beta chains drawn from one sample of a study of lymphopenia after photon versus proton radiotherapy. Measured with immunoSEQ multiplex PCR; TCRdb has only the in-frame clones, and not every one. The repertoire holds fewer than 70,000 clones, about 90% seen once, with about a tenth in the top ten. Sequences were derived from peripheral blood, sampled from a patient treated with proton-based radiotherapy. These receptors were collected from a man older than 75 with esophageal cancer. The CDR3 runs from the conserved cysteine through the conserved F or W. The D gene is left open where the match is weak. Where a row states a size, it is once, few, many or the class of an expanded clone; other rows omit it.

d_call	j_call	clone_size	v_call	cdr3_nt	cdr3_aa
-	TRBJ2-7	-	TRBV7-9	TGTGCCAGCAGCCCTAGTGGTATCGGGGGAGGATCCTACGAGCAGTACTTC	CASSPSGIGGGSYEQYF
TRBD1	TRBJ1-2	once	TRBV18	TGTGCCAGCTCAAACAACAGGGGGAGCGCCGCCGGCTACACCTTC	CASSNNRGSAAGYTF
-	TRBJ2-1	-	TRBV7-2	TGTGCCAGCAGCTTATTTGGCCGAGACAATGAGCAGTTCTTC	CASSLFGRDNEQFF
TRBD2	TRBJ2-1	-	TRBV10-3	TGTGCCATCAGCCCGGGACTAGCGGGGGGCATCTACAATGAGCAGTTCTTC	CAISPGLAGGIYNEQFF
-	TRBJ1-4	-	TRBV27	TGTGCCAGCAGTTTTAGGGCTAATGAAAAACTGTTTTTT	CASSFRANEKLFF
TRBD1	TRBJ1-5	-	TRBV6-1	TGTGCCAGCAGTACGGGACAGACCCAGCCCCAGCATTTT	CASSTGQTQPQHF
-	TRBJ2-1	-	TRBV30	TGTGCCTGGAGGGATTCCGTAGCGAGGGAGCAGTTCTTC	CAWRDSVAREQFF
TRBD1	TRBJ2-2	-	TRBV4-3	TGCGCCAGCAGCCAGGTCCCGACAGGGATCGCCGGGGAGCTGTTTTTT	CASSQVPTGIAGELFF
-	TRBJ1-3	-	TRBV5-1	TGCGCCAGCAGCTTGGAGGGAAACTCTGGAAACACCATATATTTT	CASSLEGNSGNTIYF
TRBD1	TRBJ2-1	-	TRBV4-3	TGCGCCAGCAGCCAAGAAATGGGACAGGTATACAATGAGCAGTTCTTC	CASSQEMGQVYNEQFF
TRBD2	TRBJ2-1	once	TRBV7-9	TGTGCCAGCAGCTTAGTTGGGGGGCGGAGCGGGAGCTCCTACAATGAGCAGTTCTTC	CASSLVGGRSGSSYNEQFF
-	TRBJ1-5	-	TRBV6-1	TGTGCCAGCAGTGAATTGCGGGAAGCGAGCAATCAGCCCCAGCATTTT	CASSELREASNQPQHF
TRBD1	TRBJ1-1	-	TRBV29-1	TGCAGCGTTGAAGACGGGAGGGGGCTGGCTGAAGCTTTCTTT	CSVEDGRGLAEAFF
-	TRBJ2-5	-	TRBV18	TGTGCCAGCTCCTTTTCGAACGGCCAAGAGACCCAGTACTTC	CASSFSNGQETQYF
-	TRBJ1-4	-	TRBV6-1	TGTGCCAGCAGTGAAGTGCAGGAAAATGAAAAACTGTTTTTT	CASSEVQENEKLFF
-	TRBJ1-2	once	TRBV6-5	TGTGCCAGCAGTTACTCAGCTAACTATGGCTACACCTTC	CASSYSANYGYTF
-	TRBJ1-3	-	TRBV4-2	TGTGCCAGCAGCTTGGGGGATGAGGGTTTGCCCGGAAACACCATATATTTT	CASSLGDEGLPGNTIYF
-	TRBJ2-7	-	TRBV7-8	TGTGCCAGCAGTGAAACGGACGAGCAGTACTTC	CASSETDEQYF
TRBD2	TRBJ2-3	-	TRBV7-2	TGTGCCAGCAGCTTAGACGGGGGGGGCGGGACAGATACGCAGTATTTT	CASSLDGGGGTDTQYF
-	TRBJ1-3	-	TRBV7-8	TGTGCCAGCAGCTTATCGGTTGGGTTTGGAAACACCATATATTTT	CASSLSVGFGNTIYF
-	TRBJ1-5	few	TRBV19	TGTGCCAGTAGTCCGGGGGTTAGCAATCAGCCCCAGCATTTT	CASSPGVSNQPQHF
-	TRBJ2-7	-	TRBV18	TGTGCCAGCTCACCACTAGGAAGTGTTCACGAGCAGTACTTC	CASSPLGSVHEQYF
-	TRBJ2-7	once	TRBV6-1	TGTGCCAGCAGCACCGGAGGGGTGAGGGAGCAGTACTTC	CASSTGGVREQYF
TRBD1	TRBJ1-2	-	TRBV5-1	TGCGCCAGCAGCTCCGGGGGCTGGAGGGGGCAAGACGGCTACACCTTC	CASSSGGWRGQDGYTF
-	TRBJ2-3	-	TRBV19	TGTGCCAGTAGTCCGGGACTTAGCACAGATACGCAGTATTTT	CASSPGLSTDTQYF
-	TRBJ1-4	-	TRBV4-3	TGCGCCAGCAGCCGGCTGACAGCAACTAATGAAAAACTGTTTTTT	CASSRLTATNEKLFF
-	TRBJ2-2	-	TRBV9	TGTGCCAGCAGCGGGAGGCAGGACAGTGGGAACACCGGGGAGCTGTTTTTT	CASSGRQDSGNTGELFF
-	TRBJ2-7	once	TRBV5-1	TGCGCCAGCAGCTTGGCCCCTAGCAATTACTACGAGCAGTACTTC	CASSLAPSNYYEQYF
-	TRBJ2-7	-	TRBV12-1	TGTGCCAGCAGCCCCATTCCGGGACAGGGGGCAATCGAGCAGTACTTC	CASSPIPGQGAIEQYF
TRBD1	TRBJ1-1	-	TRBV6-1	TGTGCCAGCAGCGGGACAGGGATTGTCACTGAAGCTTTCTTT	CASSGTGIVTEAFF
TRBD1	TRBJ1-1	-	TRBV5-8	TGTGCCAGCAGCTTGGGTCAGGGGGCGATCACTGAAGCTTTCTTT	CASSLGQGAITEAFF